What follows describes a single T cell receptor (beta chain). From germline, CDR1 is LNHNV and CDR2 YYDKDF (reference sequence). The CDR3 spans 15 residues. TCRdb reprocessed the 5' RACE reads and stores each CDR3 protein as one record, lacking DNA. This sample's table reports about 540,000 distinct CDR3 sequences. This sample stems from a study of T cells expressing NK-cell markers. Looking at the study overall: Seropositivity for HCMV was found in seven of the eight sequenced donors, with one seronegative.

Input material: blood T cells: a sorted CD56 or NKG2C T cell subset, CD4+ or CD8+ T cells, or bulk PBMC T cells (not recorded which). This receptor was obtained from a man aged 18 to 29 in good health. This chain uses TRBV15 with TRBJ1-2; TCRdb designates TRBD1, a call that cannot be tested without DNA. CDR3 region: CATSRNRGLRYGYTF.